This TCR beta chain appears in the sequencing data of a study of OX40 agonist ivuxolimab in advanced cancers. V was clipped by 3 bases and J by 0 bases, with 12 bases between them. The CDR3 spans 16 residues. The germline gives CDR1 LNHDA, CDR2 SQIVND (reference sequence). Assay: immunoSEQ multiplex PCR; the TCRdb copy retains only in-frame clones and omits some. The data show around 60,000 clones, with about 91% seen just once and over 9.5% held by the top ten. Sequencing used CD4+ or CD8+ T cells sorted from blood, obtained in a trial of the OX40 agonist ivuxolimab. The origin of this receptor is an adult with an advanced solid tumor such as melanoma, head and neck, liver or kidney cancer. The genes are TRBV19 and TRBJ2-4; no clear D. The CDR3 region is CASSIGVRLAKNIQYF. The CDR3 coding sequence is TGTGCCAGTAGTATCGGAGTGAGACTAGCCAAAAACATTCAGTACTTC.